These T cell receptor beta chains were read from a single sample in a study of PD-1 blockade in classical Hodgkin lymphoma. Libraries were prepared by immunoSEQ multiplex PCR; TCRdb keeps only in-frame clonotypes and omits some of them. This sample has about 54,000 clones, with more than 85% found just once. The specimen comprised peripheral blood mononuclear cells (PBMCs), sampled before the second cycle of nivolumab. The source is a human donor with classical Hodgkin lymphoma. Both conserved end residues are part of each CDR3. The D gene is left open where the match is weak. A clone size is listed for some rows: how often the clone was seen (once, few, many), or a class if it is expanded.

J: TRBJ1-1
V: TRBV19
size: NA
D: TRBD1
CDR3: CASSTPGGTEAFF
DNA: TGTGCCAGTAGTACACCAGGGGGCACTGAAGCTTTCTTT

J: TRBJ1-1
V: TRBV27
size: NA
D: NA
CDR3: CASTYGGGGTEAFF
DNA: TGTGCCAGCACCTACGGAGGGGGTGGGACTGAAGCTTTCTTT

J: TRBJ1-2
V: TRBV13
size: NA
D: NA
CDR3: CASSLGPSPYGYTF
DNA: TGTGCCAGCAGCTTAGGGCCTTCCCCTTATGGCTACACCTTC

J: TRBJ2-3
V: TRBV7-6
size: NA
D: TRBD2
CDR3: CASSLRVAGGYHTDTQYF
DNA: TGTGCCAGCAGCTTACGGGTAGCGGGGGGCTACCACACAGATACGCAGTATTTT

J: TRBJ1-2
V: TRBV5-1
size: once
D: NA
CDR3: CASSFNSAYGYTF
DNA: TGCGCCAGCAGCTTTAACAGCGCCTATGGCTACACCTTC

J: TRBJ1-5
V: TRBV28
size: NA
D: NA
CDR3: CASSLGGDQPQHF
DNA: TGTGCCAGCAGCCTAGGAGGGGATCAGCCCCAGCATTTT

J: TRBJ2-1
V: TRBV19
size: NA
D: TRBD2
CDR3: CASSIGSGGLYNEQFF
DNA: TGTGCCAGTAGTATAGGTAGCGGGGGCCTATACAATGAGCAGTTCTTC

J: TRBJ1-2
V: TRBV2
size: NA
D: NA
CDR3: CASSVDRSNNYGYTF
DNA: TGTGCCAGCAGTGTCGACAGGTCCAATAACTATGGCTACACCTTC

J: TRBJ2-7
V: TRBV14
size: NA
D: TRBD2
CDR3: CASSQSRGGSYEQYF
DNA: TGTGCCAGCAGCCAAAGCCGGGGGGGCTCCTACGAGCAGTACTTC

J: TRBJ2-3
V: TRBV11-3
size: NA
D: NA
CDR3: CASSLGGYGSSTDTQYF
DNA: TGTGCCAGCAGCCTAGGAGGTTACGGGTCTAGCACAGATACGCAGTATTTT

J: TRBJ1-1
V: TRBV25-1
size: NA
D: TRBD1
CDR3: CASSERSGGGKAFF
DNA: TGTGCCAGCAGTGAAAGGTCAGGGGGCGGTAAAGCTTTCTTT

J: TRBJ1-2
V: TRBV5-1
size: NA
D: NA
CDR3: CASSFEQRYGYTF
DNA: TGCGCCAGCAGCTTTGAACAGAGATATGGCTACACCTTC

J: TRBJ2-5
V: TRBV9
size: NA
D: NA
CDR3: CASSPGTGQETQYF
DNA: TGTGCCAGCAGCCCTGGGACGGGACAAGAGACCCAGTACTTC

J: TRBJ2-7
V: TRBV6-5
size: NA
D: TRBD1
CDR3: CASSYSVGQGYEQYF
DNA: TGTGCCAGCAGTTACTCTGTCGGACAGGGCTACGAGCAGTACTTC

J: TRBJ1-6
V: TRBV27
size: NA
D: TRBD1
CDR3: CASSLSKWGQGNSPLHF
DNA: TGTGCCAGCAGTTTATCGAAATGGGGACAGGGTAATTCACCCCTCCACTTT

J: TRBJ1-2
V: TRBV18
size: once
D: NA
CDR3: CASSPLRQDVYGYTF
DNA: TGTGCCAGCTCACCACTCCGACAGGACGTCTATGGCTACACCTTC

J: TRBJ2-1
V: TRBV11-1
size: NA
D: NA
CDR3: CASSLGGAIFDEQFF
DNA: TGTGCCAGCAGCCTGGGGGGGGCGATATTCGATGAGCAGTTCTTC

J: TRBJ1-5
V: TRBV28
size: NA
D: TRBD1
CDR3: CASKPTGTGWENQPQHF
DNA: TGTGCCAGCAAGCCTACAGGGACAGGCTGGGAAAATCAGCCCCAGCATTTT

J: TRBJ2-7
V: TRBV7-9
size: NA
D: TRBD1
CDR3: CASSSGQGALGSYEQYF
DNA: TGTGCCAGCAGCTCCGGACAGGGGGCTTTGGGCTCCTACGAGCAGTACTTC

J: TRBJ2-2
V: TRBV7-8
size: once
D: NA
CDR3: CASSLGGAGELFF
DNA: TGTGCCAGCAGCTTAGGAGGGGCCGGGGAGCTGTTTTTT

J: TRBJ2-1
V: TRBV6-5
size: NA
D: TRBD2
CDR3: CASSYGILAGGNEQFF
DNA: TGTGCCAGCAGTTACGGAATTCTAGCGGGGGGCAATGAGCAGTTCTTC

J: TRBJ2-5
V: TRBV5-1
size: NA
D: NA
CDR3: CASSLGAGAFQETQYF
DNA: TGCGCCAGCAGCTTGGGGGCAGGGGCTTTCCAAGAGACCCAGTACTTC

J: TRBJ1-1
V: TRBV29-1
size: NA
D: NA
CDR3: CSVERALNTEAFF
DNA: TGCAGCGTTGAGCGGGCCTTGAACACTGAAGCTTTCTTT

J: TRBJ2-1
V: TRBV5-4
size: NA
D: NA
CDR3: CASSLNGDAGANEQFF
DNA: TGTGCCAGCAGCTTGAATGGCGACGCGGGGGCGAATGAGCAGTTCTTC

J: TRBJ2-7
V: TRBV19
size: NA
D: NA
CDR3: CATAGGPYEQYF
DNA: TGTGCCACAGCCGGGGGTCCCTACGAGCAGTACTTC

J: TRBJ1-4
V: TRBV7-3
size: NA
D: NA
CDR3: CASSLTAGINEKLFF
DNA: TGTGCCAGCAGCTTAACGGCTGGGATTAATGAAAAACTGTTTTTT

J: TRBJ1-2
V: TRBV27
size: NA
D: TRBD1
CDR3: CASSAQWTGDGYTF
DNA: TGTGCCAGCAGTGCCCAGTGGACAGGGGATGGCTACACCTTC

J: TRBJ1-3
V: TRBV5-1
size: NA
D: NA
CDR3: CASSQGGAGNTIYF
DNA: TGCGCCAGCAGCCAAGGAGGGGCTGGAAACACCATATATTTT

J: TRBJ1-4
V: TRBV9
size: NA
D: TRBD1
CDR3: CASSPTGDPNEKLFF
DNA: TGTGCCAGCAGCCCAACAGGGGACCCTAATGAAAAACTGTTTTTT